This TCR beta chain comes out of a study of blood T cell repertoires in COVID-19. Germline lookup yields CDR1 SGHNT and CDR2 YENEEA. Germline trimming cut 2 bases from V and 6 bases from J; bases unmatched to any gene: 5. The CDR3 covers 16 residues. In the study's own analysis: Estimation of nucleated cell counts relied on the amplification of reference gene primers. Using immunoSEQ multiplex PCR, the repertoire was profiled, and TCRdb retains in-frame clones only, with some absent. That table supplies the V and J calls and clone size; D and trimming were determined from the DNA. The sample gives hundreds of thousands of clones, about 83% of which show up once; roughly 1.9% is in the top ten. Participants came from roughly 24 US areas, aged about 18 to 89 years. Assignment of participants to cohorts was predicated upon participant-reported clinical history. Resolution of symptoms, clearance, or two negative PCRs was present in recovered Cohort 3 donors.

The rearrangement uses TRBV11-3 and TRBJ2-2, with 11 positions matching TRBD2. The TCR sequence derives from a woman aged 50 to 65 who had recovered from COVID-19. Sequences were obtained from PBMCs or T cells enriched from blood (not recorded which). The CDR3 is CASSLLNSGGAGELFF. CDR3 coding DNA: TGTGCCAGCAGCTTATTGAATAGCGGGGGGGCCGGGGAGCTGTTTTTT.